Listed here are 29 T cell receptor beta chains from one sample, sequenced in a study of Tregs in tolerant kidney transplant recipients. This table comes from immunoSEQ multiplex PCR, and its TCRdb copy is limited to in-frame clones, with some not included. In all, the sample yields roughly 50,000 clones. This specimen was CD4+ T cells from blood, taken before the transplant. The receptor source for this set is a human donor who received a combined kidney and bone marrow transplant.

Comments on this clone: The sequenced fragment ends 3 residues before the CDR3 boundary, so the rest is inferred from the germline J gene. V usage is TRBV18 and J usage is TRBJ2-3; 7 bases are a match to TRBD1. Trimming took 4 bases from V and 0 from J; bases not matched to a gene: 7. This CDR3 has 16 amino acids. Germline V gives CDR1 KGHSH, CDR2 LQKENI. CDR3 loop: CASSLRQGSSTDTQYF. Partial CDR3 DNA: TGTGCCAGCTCACTTAGACAGGGATCTAGCACAGATACG.

Concerning this clone itself: The CDR3 is cut off 3 residues early in the read; its end comes from the germline J gene. This chain connects TRBV19 to TRBJ1-6; D perhaps matches TRBD1 (6 bases). CDR3 length: 13 residues. The V and J ends lost 5 bases and 9 bases respectively, with 11 bases between them. Per germline, CDR1 LNHDA and CDR2 SQIVND (reference sequence). CDR3 DNA (partial): TGTGCCAGTAGTGGGGGCGCGGGTTCACCC. Protein: CASSGGAGSP. The full CDR3 protein is CASSGGAGSPLHF.

A word on this clone: The CDR3 end is not reached by the read, which stops 3 residues before it; the germline J gene fills it in. The V gene is TRBV18, the J gene TRBJ1-2, with 7 bases matching TRBD1. Germline CDR1 reads KGHSH; CDR2 reads LQKENI. The ends lost 4 bases at V and 7 bases at J; junction bases unmatched: 12. CDR3 size: 15 residues. The CDR3 loop is CASSLRLDRDGGYTF. The CDR3 DNA, read in part, is TGTGCCAGCTCACTCCGTTTAGACAGGGATGGTGGC.

CDR3 amino acids: CASSLDRADSGELFF. The sequenced part of the CDR3 DNA is TGCGCCAGCAGCTTGGACAGGGCCGATTCCGGGGAG. The V call is TRBV5-1, the J call TRBJ2-2; tentatively, D is TRBD1 (6 bases). The sequence runs out 3 residues before the end of the CDR3; the remainder is reconstructed from the germline J gene. The CDR3 length is 15 residues. The V gene lost 0 bases and the J gene lost 6 bases, with 12 bases spanning the gap. Germline values: CDR1 SGHRS, CDR2 YFSETQ. Based on the CDR3 plus reference TRBV5-1 and TRBJ2-2, the full variable domain is KAGVTQTPRYLIKTRGQQVTLSCSPISGHRSVSWYQQTPGQGLQFLFEYFSETQRNKGNFPGRFSGRQFSNSRSEMNVSTLELGDSALYLCASSLDRADSGELFFGEGSRLTVL.

A remark on this clone: The read ends 3 residues before the CDR3 terminus; that terminus is restored from the germline J gene. The chain has TRBV19 and TRBJ1-1; D unresolved. The germline V gene encodes CDR1 LNHDA and CDR2 SQIVND (reference sequence). V lost 7 bases, J lost 4 bases, and 19 bases lay in between. The CDR3 has 15 amino acids. The part of the CDR3 DNA that was read is TGTGCCAGTACCCCCACGAGGTGGGCGGGCACTGAA. Amino acid sequence: CASTPTRWAGTE. The entire CDR3 protein is CASTPTRWAGTEAFF.

A word on this clone: Read coverage stops 3 residues before the CDR3 terminus; the germline J gene supplies the remainder. V and J are TRBV30 and TRBJ1-2, with D tentatively TRBD1 (5 bases). This CDR3 has 14 amino acids. Germline V lookup: CDR1 GTSNPN, CDR2 SVGIG (reference sequence). Trimming shortened V by 1 base and J by 3 bases, and 12 bases separated the two germline ends. The CDR3 sequence: CAWSGGVAYYGYTF. Partial CDR3 DNA: TGTGCCTGGAGTGGGGGGGTGGCGTACTATGGC.

As to this clone: The read finishes 3 residues shy of the CDR3 end, and the germline J gene is used to complete it. The rearrangement links TRBV6-2 or TRBV6-3 to TRBJ2-7, with TRBD2 matching 7 bases. With V trimmed by 5 bases and J by 5 bases, 9 bases remained unmatched. This CDR3 is built from 14 residues. Per the germline V gene, CDR1 is MNHEY and CDR2 is SVGEGT. The part of the CDR3 DNA that was read is TGTGCCAGCAGTGCGCCAGCGGGACTACACGAG. Encoded protein: CASSAPAGLHE. The CDR3 in its entirety is CASSAPAGLHEQYF.

As regards this clone: The read ends 3 residues early relative to the CDR3; the germline J gene fills the gap. The chain joins TRBV5-1 to TRBJ1-2, with D maybe TRBD1 (5 bases). The CDR3 spans 10 residues. Germline CDR1 is SGHRS and CDR2 is YFSETQ. Partial CDR3 DNA: TGCGCCAGGAGACAGTATTAC. Translation gives CARRQYY. The complete CDR3 protein is CARRQYYYTF.

Regarding this clone: Read coverage stops 3 residues before the CDR3 terminus; the germline J gene supplies the remainder. The chain employs TRBV7-2 and TRBJ2-1, with a possible D match to TRBD2 (5 bases). Trimming shortened V by 3 bases and J by 3 bases, and 12 bases separated the two germline ends. CDR1 and CDR2 (germline): SGHTA, FQGNSA. The CDR3 covers 15 residues. Here the CDR3 reads CASSLDTGVYNEQFF. The DNA read from the CDR3 is TGTGCCAGCAGCTTGGATACCGGGGTCTACAATGAG.

A word on this clone: The read gets to within 3 residues of the CDR3 end, and the germline J gene fills in the rest. The chain employs TRBV5-6 and TRBJ1-3; D may be TRBD1 (5 bases). Germline V CDR1 and CDR2: SGHDT, YYEEEE. The V end was cut by 7 bases, the J end by 1 base, with 9 bases between. This CDR3 contains 13 residues. The CDR3 sequence is CASRQPSGNTIYF. CDR3 DNA, as far as it was read: TGTGCCAGCCGACAGCCTTCTGGAAACACC.

The sequenced CDR3 bases are TGTGCCAGCTCACCAGGGCAGGGGGCGCGGAATGAG. Translation: CASSPGQGARNE. The entire CDR3 sequence reads CASSPGQGARNEQFF. The chain couples TRBV18 to TRBJ2-1; 8 bases align to TRBD1. The read falls 3 residues short of the CDR3 end, and the missing part is taken from the germline J gene. The V and J ends lost 2 bases and 7 bases, in that order; junction bases with no gene match: 7. CDR3 length: 15 amino acids. Germline V lookup: CDR1 KGHSH, CDR2 LQKENI.

Details on this clone: The missing CDR3 end, 3 residues past where the read stops, is filled in from the germline J gene. The rearrangement links TRBV7-9 to TRBJ2-7, with D maybe TRBD2 (5 bases). The CDR3 loop spans 15 amino acids. CDR1 and CDR2 from the germline V gene are SEHNR and FQNEAQ (reference sequence). The V end was cut by 3 bases, the J end by 0 bases, with 12 bases between. The chain's CDR3 is CASSLWLAISYEQYF. The sequenced part of the CDR3 DNA is TGTGCCAGCAGCTTGTGGTTAGCGATCTCCTACGAG.

Concerning this clone: The CDR3 goes on 3 residues after the read ends, and that part is filled in from the germline J gene. J is TRBJ2-1 and V is TRBV19; 12 bases fit TRBD2. V was clipped by 4 bases and J by 0 bases; unmatched bases: 13. Germline lookup yields CDR1 LNHDA and CDR2 SQIVND (reference sequence). CDR3 length equals 20 residues. The covered CDR3 bases are TGTGCCAGTAGTACCTACCCGGGACTAGCGGGCAAGAGCTCCTACAATGAG. Residues: CASSTYPGLAGKSSYNE. The full CDR3 protein is CASSTYPGLAGKSSYNEQFF.

Points on this clone: The CDR3 goes on 3 residues after the read ends, and that part is filled in from the germline J gene. The V gene is TRBV6-2 or TRBV6-3, the J gene TRBJ2-3; 9 nucleotides line up with TRBD2. This CDR3 contains 17 residues. V lost 8 bases to trimming and J lost 3 bases; unmatched junction nucleotides: 15. CDR1 is MNHEY, CDR2 SVGEGT, per germline. Partial CDR3 DNA: TGTGCCAGCTTTAAGGGTGGCAAGCGGGAGGTTACAGATACG. Translating gives CASFKGGKREVTDT. The whole CDR3 sequence is CASFKGGKREVTDTQYF.

In the case of this clone: The read halts 3 residues ahead of the CDR3 end, with the missing end drawn from the germline J gene. This chain uses TRBV18 with TRBJ1-5; 10 bases align to TRBD1. Germline V lookup: CDR1 KGHSH, CDR2 LQKENI. Trimming took 4 bases from V and 9 from J; bases not matched to a gene: 12. The CDR3 sequence is 16 residues long. The sequenced part of the CDR3 DNA is TGTGCCAGCTCACGTTCCACGGGACAGGGGTTCGGGCCC. Encoded protein: CASSRSTGQGFGP. The whole CDR3 reads CASSRSTGQGFGPQHF.

As concerns this clone: The read gets to within 3 residues of the CDR3 end, and the germline J gene fills in the rest. The chain uses TRBV5-1 and TRBJ2-2; D is unresolved. Germline lookup yields CDR1 SGHRS and CDR2 YFSETQ. Trimming cost V 4 bases and J 8 bases, with 6 bases left between them. The CDR3 sequence is 11 residues long. The CDR3 region is CASSAGGELFF. The DNA read from the CDR3 is TGCGCCAGCAGCGCCGGGGGGGAG.

As concerns this clone: The CDR3 end falls 3 residues outside the read, so it is completed with the germline J gene. V and J are TRBV19 and TRBJ2-3; 8 bases are shared with TRBD1. Germline CDR1 LNHDA, CDR2 SQIVND (reference sequence). The CDR3 length is 15 residues. V lost 5 bases to trimming and J lost 0 bases; unmatched junction nucleotides: 4. The sequenced part of the CDR3 DNA is TGTGCCAGTAGTGGACGGACAGGGAGCACAGATACG. Translated: CASSGRTGSTDT. The CDR3 in full is CASSGRTGSTDTQYF.

As regards this clone: The read falls 3 residues short of the CDR3 end, and the missing part is taken from the germline J gene. This chain links TRBV2 with TRBJ1-1, with D possibly matching TRBD1 (5 bases). Germline V lookup: CDR1 SNHLY, CDR2 FYNNEI. The CDR3 spans 15 residues. V was trimmed by 6 bases and J by 3 bases, leaving 17 bases between them. CDR3: CASSGGTKRDTEAFF. CDR3 DNA, as far as it was read: TGTGCCAGCAGCGGGGGAACAAAACGGGACACTGAA.

In the case of this clone: The CDR3 extends 3 residues past the end of the read, so its final part is completed from the germline J gene. The chain couples TRBV2 to TRBJ2-6; TRBD2 is a possible D gene (5 bases). The CDR3 extends over 15 amino acids. Germline loops: CDR1 SNHLY, CDR2 FYNNEI. The germline V and J ends were trimmed by 8 bases and 0 bases, with 11 bases remaining between them. The CDR3 spells CASGSGFSGANVLTF. The sequenced part of the CDR3 DNA is TGTGCCAGCGGGAGCGGCTTCTCTGGGGCCAACGTC.

Regarding this clone: The observed sequence ends 3 residues before the CDR3 terminus, with the missing tail filled in from the germline J gene. This chain connects TRBV30 to TRBJ1-2; a weak D match, TRBD1 (5 bases). V was trimmed by 4 bases and J by 3 bases, leaving 15 bases between them. The germline V gene encodes CDR1 GTSNPN and CDR2 SVGIG (reference sequence). The CDR3 sequence is 14 residues long. CDR3 residues: CAWTLGEIYYGYTF. The CDR3 bases that were read are TGTGCCTGGACCCTAGGGGAGATATACTATGGC.

Regarding this clone: The missing CDR3 end, 3 residues past where the read stops, is filled in from the germline J gene. The chain has TRBV11-3 and TRBJ1-1; 9 bases align to TRBD1. Germline V CDR1 and CDR2: SGHNT, YENEEA. The CDR3 has 13 residues. The part of the CDR3 DNA that was read is TGTGCCAGCAGCTCGGGACAGGGAGGGGGA. This sequence encodes CASSSGQGGG. The full CDR3 sequence reads CASSSGQGGGAFF.

The part of the CDR3 DNA that was read is TGTGCCAGCAGCTTAGCGAGGGCAGTCTATGGC. Encoded protein: CASSLARAVYG. The entire CDR3 protein reads CASSLARAVYGYTF. The chain links TRBV7-2 to TRBJ1-2; D not certain. The read halts 3 residues ahead of the CDR3 end, with the missing end drawn from the germline J gene. Germline V gives CDR1 SGHTA, CDR2 FQGNSA. V shed 0 bases and J shed 4 bases, with 9 bases lying between them. The CDR3 covers 14 residues. Drawing the rest from reference TRBV7-2 and TRBJ1-2, the complete variable domain is GAGVSQSPSNKVTEKGKDVELRCDPISGHTALYWYRQSLGQGLEFLIYFQGNSAPDKSGLPSDRFSAERTGGSVSTLTIQRTQQEDSAVYLCASSLARAVYGYTFGSGTRLTVV.

A note on this clone: The read is 3 residues too short to cover the CDR3 end, so that end is filled in from the germline J gene. The chain couples TRBV6-1 to TRBJ1-2; TRBD1 agrees at 9 bases. With V trimmed by 4 bases and J by 7 bases, 10 bases remained unmatched. CDR3 length: 15 amino acids. Germline V gene data show CDR1 as MNHNS and CDR2 as SASEGT. CDR3 DNA, as far as it was read: TGTGCCAGCAGTGCAGTGGGACAGGGAATTGGTGGC. Residues: CASSAVGQGIGG. The whole CDR3 sequence reads CASSAVGQGIGGYTF.

Regarding this clone: The missing CDR3 end, 3 residues past where the read stops, is filled in from the germline J gene. V is TRBV5-6 and J is TRBJ2-1, with 11 bases that match TRBD2. The ends lost 4 bases at V and 5 bases at J; junction bases unmatched: 5. CDR1 and CDR2 from the germline V gene are SGHDT and YYEEEE. The CDR3 has 15 amino acids. CDR3 residues: CASSHGTSGNNEQFF. CDR3 DNA (partial): TGTGCCAGCAGCCACGGGACTAGCGGCAACAATGAG.

Worth noting for this clone: The read terminates 3 residues ahead of where the CDR3 ends, so the germline J gene completes it. The V gene is TRBV5-6, the J gene TRBJ2-7; perhaps TRBD1 as D (6 bases). The CDR3 is 14 amino acids. V lost 3 bases to trimming and J lost 5 bases, with 15 bases between them. Germline V gene data show CDR1 as SGHDT and CDR2 as YYEEEE. CDR3 bases read: TGTGCCAGCAGCTCCCGAGGCAGGGGAAACGAG. Its protein is CASSSRGRGNE. The full CDR3 sequence reads CASSSRGRGNEQYF. The whole variable domain, filled in from reference TRBV5-6 and TRBJ2-7, reads DAGVTQSPTHLIKTRGQQVTLRCSPKSGHDTVSWYQQALGQGPQFIFQYYEEEERQRGNFPDRFSGHQFPNYSSELNVNALLLGDSALYLCASSSRGRGNEQYFGPGTRLTVT.

Comment on this clone: The read stops 3 residues short of the end of the CDR3; the missing end is completed from the germline J gene. The chain joins TRBV30 to TRBJ1-2, with a possible D match to TRBD1 (5 bases). Trimming stripped 4 bases from V and 3 bases from J, with 15 bases between. The CDR3 loop spans 14 amino acids. The germline V gene encodes CDR1 GTSNPN and CDR2 SVGIG (reference sequence). The CDR3 here is CAWNWGSYDYGYTF. Partial CDR3 DNA: TGTGCCTGGAACTGGGGCTCCTACGACTATGGC.

With regard to this clone: Read data end 3 residues before the CDR3 end; the end is taken from the germline J gene. The chain uses TRBV6-2 or TRBV6-3 and TRBJ2-1, with a tentative D call TRBD2 (5 bases). The CDR3 totals 17 residues. Germline V gene sequence: CDR1 MNHEY, CDR2 SVGEGT. V gave up 0 bases and J gave up 2 bases, with 14 bases separating them. Incomplete CDR3 DNA: TGTGCCAGCAGTTACTCCTATCCCAGACTACCCTACAATGAG. Residues: CASSYSYPRLPYNE. The full CDR3 protein reads CASSYSYPRLPYNEQFF.

CDR3 DNA (partial): TGCGCCAGCAAAGCAGGGGGCCCCTATGGC. Amino acids: CASKAGGPYG. The full CDR3 reads CASKAGGPYGYTF. The V call is TRBV5-1, the J call TRBJ1-2; 8 bases match TRBD1. The sequence runs out 3 residues before the end of the CDR3; the remainder is reconstructed from the germline J gene. V dropped 6 bases and J dropped 4; count of bases not matched to a gene: 5. CDR3 size: 13 residues. Germline lookup yields CDR1 SGHRS and CDR2 YFSETQ.

In regard to this clone: The missing CDR3 end, 3 residues past where the read stops, is filled in from the germline J gene. The rearrangement uses TRBV19 and TRBJ1-1, with 7 positions matching TRBD1. Germline trimming cut 3 bases from V and 1 base from J; bases unmatched to any gene: 5. Germline CDR1 is LNHDA and CDR2 is SQIVND (reference sequence). CDR3 length: 15 amino acids. CDR3 DNA, as far as it was read: TGTGCCAGTAGTATTAGGGGGACAGCGAACACTGAA. It translates to CASSIRGTANTE. The whole CDR3 reads CASSIRGTANTEAFF.